This TCR beta chain was documented in a study of shared clonotypes between healthy human individuals (TCRdb year 2020). Study-wide context: A few men and a couple of women, aged 18 to 49 years, made up the cohort. Between about 0.94 and 10 billion PBMCs per donor were obtained by leukapheresis. Per donor, three plates each were used for CD4 naive and CD4 memory, two for CD8 naive, and one for CD8 memory. To increase sequencing depth and limit assay-specific biases, TCR repertoire library preparation and sequencing were carried out by different laboratories using diverse techniques. To estimate repertoire size and how much clonotypes are shared between individuals, the study performed deep sequencing of blood TCR repertoires from roughly five healthy adults. Overall study results and their limits: Rarefaction of sorted-subset datasets indicated incomplete sequencing despite the large sequencing depth. Based on pairwise subsampling, the degree of clonotype sharing among donors was expected to be affected by sequencing depth. Clonotypes shared by all four sorted-subset donors showed higher generation probabilities than non-shared clonotypes. Larger estimated clonotype richness was generally found for naive subsets than for memory subsets. Only blood was sampled, and tissue TCR repertoires likely differ from those in blood. Because the study included only a small number of donors, the genetic and exposure-history diversity represented was limited. Across a few donors, approximately 5% of naive CD4, approximately 4% of naive CD8, around 2.5% of memory CD4, and 0.3% to 0.45% of memory CD8 clonotypes were shared.

The donors were healthy, HIV-negative adults who had no recently reported acute infections or vaccinations. Every donor was a Caucasian adult residing in Nashville, Tennessee, USA. CD4+ T cells were enriched by magnetic negative selection; naive cells were then positively selected on CD45RA, and the negative fraction formed the memory subset. After blood collection by leukapheresis, PBMCs were isolated using Ficoll-Histopaque density gradient centrifugation and then cryopreserved in the vapor phase of liquid nitrogen. Purity and quantity of every magnetically sorted T cell population were checked by analytical flow cytometry. Each sorted fraction had its genomic DNA isolated and then quantified by UV absorbance on a Nanodrop 2000c. In regard to this clone: No antigen is known for it. Nothing much larger sits one base from this clone, and base qualities are not available.

Using the deep immunoSEQ assay, multiplex PCR amplified TCR CDR3 regions from genomic DNA. Extracted genomic DNA from each cell subset was spread evenly across all wells of several immunoSEQ 96-well plates, with each plate serving as a replicate. For sorted subsets, approximately 190 ng of genomic DNA, equivalent to 25,000 to 35,000 T cell genomes, went into each replicate PCR. Purified libraries were measured with a Qubit 3.0 fluorometer, size-checked on a Bioanalyzer 2100, and measured again with the KAPA Library Quantification kit. A separate single-read 150-cycle Illumina NextSeq 550 flow cell was used to sequence each immunoSEQ 96-well plate. The paper's data handling went like this. The immunoSEQ output contained only junctional sequences without quality scores, so filtering could not match that applied to full-length reads. Sequences were annotated with PyIR, a Python wrapper for IgBLAST v1.9, using IMGT germline references to assign V/J genes and CDR3. Any read was removed if the V/J assignment was weak (E-value above 1e-6), the CDR3 was missing, or the read contained stop codons, out-of-frame junctions, or ambiguous translated residues. V3J clonotypes were defined as sequences sharing an identical inferred V gene, J gene, and CDR3 amino acid sequence. To compute the percentage overlap between repertoires, the number of shared unique clonotypes was divided by the size of the smaller repertoire. Richness of each repertoire was evaluated using RTK rarefaction, the Chao1 estimator, and Recon v2.1 estimates of unobserved clonotypes. For all TCRbeta clonotypes obtained by the gDNA method from a handful of donors, generation probabilities were computed with OLGA. TCRdb took this table from immuneACCESS and kept in-frame rearrangements with V and J called. Such tables lack part of the clones; where checked against another copy, unresolved V genes explain under half of the gap, and the rest is unexplained. V and J calls and clone size come straight from that table; D and trimming were deduced from the DNA. The sample includes about 1 million clones, with approximately 76% observed a single time. Around 1.5% of the sample comes from the top ten.

The CDR1 and CDR2 encoded by the germline V gene (reference sequence) are SGHNT and YYREEE. The junction carries 11 bases between V and J, which are trimmed by 3 bases and 2 bases respectively. From its cysteine to its phenylalanine, the CDR3 spans 14 amino acids. The DNA shown is the 42-base CDR3, in frame from base 1. The clonotype originates from a man younger than 30 in good health. In this chain, TRBV5-4 is recombined with TRBJ2-5; D gene: possibly TRBD2, on 6 matching bases. The sample taken for sequencing was memory CD4+ T cells sorted from blood. What this sample's cell subset or site label stands for: CD45RA-negative fraction. Here the CDR3 is given as CASSSPSVQETQYF. The DNA reads TGTGCCAGCAGCTCCCCTAGCGTACAAGAGACCCAGTACTTC. Extended through the reference TRBV5-4 and TRBJ2-5 proteins, this CDR3 yields the full variable domain: ETGVTQSPTHLIKTRGQQVTLRCSSQSGHNTVSWYQQALGQGPQFIFQYYREEENGRGNFPPRFSGLQFPNYSSELNVNALELDDSALYLCASSSPSVQETQYFGPGTRLLVL.